The clone carrying this TCR beta chain was seen once. This CDR3 has 15 amino acids. V lost 6 bases, J lost 5 bases, and 8 bases stayed unmatched. CDR1 is MNHEY and CDR2 is SMNVEV in the germline V gene (reference sequence). TCRdb's table, derived via immunoSEQ multiplex PCR, lists solely in-frame clones and lacks some. The repertoire holds 39,000 or so clones, with 80% to 95% as singletons. The data were obtained in a study of T cell changes during pregnancy in multiple sclerosis. The sample in question was CD8+ T cells from peripheral blood mononuclear cells, obtained after pregnancy. This TCR was recovered from a female donor with multiple sclerosis, enrolled in a pregnancy study. The J gene is TRBJ2-1, the V gene TRBV27; 9 bases fit TRBD2. The CDR3 DNA follows: TGTGCCAGCAGGACCCTAGCGGGACTTAACAATGAGCAGTTCTTC. This sequence encodes CASRTLAGLNNEQFF.